This T cell receptor (beta chain) was sequenced for a study of T cell responses to AZD1222 COVID-19 vaccine. Clones were read by immunoSEQ multiplex PCR, and TCRdb kept only the in-frame ones, dropping some. The sample lists about 100,000 clones, over 90% occurring once. Of note for this clone: Antigen: not known.

The junction had 10 bases not matched to a gene; V was cut back by 3 bases and J by 5 bases. Looked up from germline, CDR1 is DFQATT and CDR2 is SNEGSKA (reference sequence). This CDR3 contains 15 residues. Findings and limits, study-wide: CD4 TCRs linked to vaccination spanned spike, dominating at 160-218 and 743-854. Rises in breadth and depth of Spike-specific TCRs came after two AZD1222 doses.

The clonotype comes from an adult in good health. The sequencing here drew on peripheral blood, taken on day 0 of AZD1222 vaccination. V and J are TRBV20-1 and TRBJ2-1; 7 bases match TRBD2. The CDR3 nucleotides read TGCAGTGCTAGTCTAACGGGAGGTCTAGACAATGAGCAGTTCTTC. Protein product: CSASLTGGLDNEQFF.